These 23 T cell receptor beta chains share one sample of origin, sequenced in a study of blood T cell repertoires in COVID-19 (dated by TCRdb to the early 2020s). The library was prepared using the immunoSEQ multiplex PCR assay. What TCRdb holds here is the immuneACCESS table cut down to in-frame rearrangements. Part of the clones is not present; checked against another copy, under half of the missing clones reflect an unresolved V gene, and the others are unexplained. Recorded for this sample are tens of thousands of clones; more than 75% of them occurred a single time. Roughly 44% of the sample is held by the ten biggest clonotypes. Input material: peripheral blood. These receptors all stem from a human donor in a cohort sampled during active COVID-19.

The chain carries TRBV19 and TRBJ2-7, with 9 bases that match TRBD1. The V and J ends lost 6 bases and 7 bases, in that order; junction bases with no gene match: 10. The CDR3 sequence is 14 residues long. CDR1 is LNHDA, CDR2 SQIVND, per germline (reference sequence). The CDR3 here is CASRARDRATEQYF. CDR3 bases: TGTGCCAGTAGGGCCCGGGACAGGGCAACTGAGCAGTACTTC.

The rearrangement uses TRBV5-4 and TRBJ1-2; D may be TRBD1 (6 bases). The CDR3 runs 14 residues. Trimming shortened V by 3 bases and J by 3 bases, and 12 bases separated the two germline ends. Germline V gene data show CDR1 as SGHNT and CDR2 as YYREEE (reference sequence). CDR3 coding DNA: TGTGCCAGCAGCTATGCACAGGGCGACTATGGCTACACCTTC. It codes for CASSYAQGDYGYTF.

The genes are TRBV6-2 or TRBV6-3 and TRBJ1-5; 9 nucleotides match TRBD1. Germline CDR1 is MNHEY and CDR2 is SVGEGT. The CDR3 is made up of 15 amino acids. V trimming: 5 bases; J trimming: 5 bases; junction bases outside the gene matches: 7. The CDR3 region is CASSRRTGEYQPQHF. CDR3 DNA sequence: TGTGCCAGCAGTCGCCGGACAGGGGAGTATCAGCCCCAGCATTTT.

For the CDR3, the DNA is TGCGCCAGCAGCTTGGCCGCTAGCGGGGGGCGGAGTTATCAAGAGACCCAGTACTTC. It codes for CASSLAASGGRSYQETQYF. The V gene is TRBV5-1, the J gene TRBJ2-5, with 11 bases that match TRBD2. The CDR3 has 19 residues. Trimming removed 0 bases from V and 2 bases from J; junction bases left unmatched: 12. Germline CDR1 is SGHRS and CDR2 is YFSETQ.

The V and J genes are TRBV6-6 and TRBJ2-7; perhaps TRBD2 as D (5 bases). V gave up 6 bases and J gave up 1 base, with 7 bases separating them. From germline, CDR1 is MNHNY and CDR2 SVGAGI (reference sequence). The CDR3 has 12 residues. DNA for the CDR3: TGTGCCAGCAGCCCGGGGTCCTACGAGCAGTACTTC. Translating gives CASSPGSYEQYF.

V is TRBV3-1 (or the pseudogene TRBV3-2) and J is TRBJ2-2; D ambiguous. V dropped 5 bases and J dropped 1 base, with 5 bases sitting between them. This CDR3 is built from 13 residues. Germline CDR1 LGHDT, CDR2 YNNKEL (reference sequence). This chain's CDR3 is CASSRQNTGELFF. CDR3 coding DNA: TGTGCCAGCAGCAGACAGAACACCGGGGAGCTGTTTTTT.

This chain joins TRBV28 and TRBJ1-2, with 7 bases that match TRBD1. Germline V gives CDR1 MDHEN, CDR2 SYDVKM. Trimming at V came to 7 bases and at J to 2 bases, leaving 10 bases not matched to a gene. This CDR3 spans 15 amino acids. CDR3 in DNA: TGTGCCAGCACTAATGAGAGGGGGCGCAACTATGGCTACACCTTC. As protein: CASTNERGRNYGYTF.

The chain couples TRBV12-3 or TRBV12-4 to TRBJ2-7; D perhaps matches TRBD1 (6 bases). V shed 6 bases and J shed 11 bases, with 14 bases lying between them. The CDR3 length is 11 residues. Written as DNA, the CDR3 is TGTGCCAGCAGCTCGACAGGCCCGGAGTACTTC. It encodes CASSSTGPEYF.

CDR3 region: CASRQGAGQPQHF. The CDR3 DNA is TGTGCCAGCCGACAGGGGGCGGGTCAGCCCCAGCATTTT. The gene calls are TRBV19 and TRBJ1-5; 10 nucleotides match TRBD1. The CDR3 is 13 amino acids. The germline V gene encodes CDR1 LNHDA and CDR2 SQIVND (reference sequence). V lost 9 bases, J lost 6 bases, and 5 bases stayed unmatched.

CDR3 amino acids: CASSLSASHGNEQFF. As DNA, the CDR3 is TGTGCCAGCAGCTTGAGTGCTAGTCACGGGAATGAGCAGTTCTTC. The rearrangement links TRBV5-4 to TRBJ2-1; D not certain. Germline CDR1 SGHNT, CDR2 YYREEE (reference sequence). Between the trimmed V and J ends, which lost 1 base and 7 bases, there was a span of 15 bases. This CDR3 is built from 15 residues.

This chain links TRBV5-5 with TRBJ1-5; 9 positions agree with TRBD1. The CDR3 has 15 residues. J gave up 5 bases and V 5 bases, and 8 bases lay outside the gene matches. CDR1 is SGHKS, CDR2 YYEKEE, per germline (reference sequence). This CDR3 reads CASSPGYRGHQPQHF. CDR3 DNA: TGTGCCAGCAGTCCGGGGTACAGGGGGCATCAGCCCCAGCATTTT.

The chain carries TRBV23-1 and TRBJ1-4; D unresolved. TRBV23-1 is an ORF for which the function is uncertain. V was pared by 2 bases and J by 6 bases, with 13 bases between. This CDR3 comprises 15 residues. The CDR3 nucleotides are TGCGCCAGCAGTCAAAGGGAGGGTCGGGATGAAAAACTGTTTTTT. Residues: CASSQREGRDEKLFF.

The chain couples TRBV12-3 or TRBV12-4 to TRBJ1-1, with D perhaps matching TRBD1 (6 bases). The CDR3 length is 12 residues. V was trimmed by 4 bases and J by 3 bases, leaving 6 bases between them. CDR3 protein: CASSWTDTEAFF. CDR3 DNA: TGTGCCAGCAGTTGGACAGACACTGAAGCTTTCTTT.

The chain links TRBV5-1 to TRBJ1-5; maybe TRBD1 (6 bases). The V end was cut by 4 bases, the J end by 0 bases, with 11 bases between. The CDR3 extends over 15 amino acids. From germline, CDR1 is SGHRS and CDR2 YFSETQ. Here the CDR3 DNA reads TGCGCCAGCAGCCTACAGGGATATAGCAATCAGCCCCAGCATTTT. This translates into CASSLQGYSNQPQHF. Combining the CDR3 with reference TRBV5-1 and TRBJ1-5 gives the whole variable domain KAGVTQTPRYLIKTRGQQVTLSCSPISGHRSVSWYQQTPGQGLQFLFEYFSETQRNKGNFPGRFSGRQFSNSRSEMNVSTLELGDSALYLCASSLQGYSNQPQHFGDGTRLSIL.

V usage is TRBV10-3 and J usage is TRBJ2-7; TRBD1 is a possible D gene (5 bases). Germline assignment: CDR1 ENHRY and CDR2 SYGVKD. The CDR3 runs 13 residues. The V end lost 0 bases, the J end lost 13 bases, and 16 bases lay between the germline ends. The chain's CDR3 is CAISESTGAVGYF. The CDR3, as DNA: TGTGCCATCAGTGAGTCGACTGGGGCGGTCGGATACTTC.

The J gene is TRBJ2-2, the V gene TRBV7-8; possible D gene TRBD2, 5 bases. The germline gives CDR1 SGHVS, CDR2 FQNEAQ. Trimming left V 3 bases short and J 2 bases short, with 22 bases between. The CDR3 has 19 amino acids. In DNA, the CDR3 is TGTGCCAGCAGCTTTAGGAGGTTCTTCACGGGGTTCAACACCGGGGAGCTGTTTTTT. Its translation is CASSFRRFFTGFNTGELFF.

In DNA, the CDR3 is TGTGCCTGGACTAGGATCGGAGCTGGTGAAAAACTGTTTTTT. Its protein product is CAWTRIGAGEKLFF. The gene calls are TRBV30 and TRBJ1-4; no firm D call. The CDR3 spans 14 residues. Trimming removed 4 bases from V and 7 bases from J, with 16 bases in between. Germline V CDR1 and CDR2: GTSNPN, SVGIG (reference sequence).

This chain links TRBV6-5 with TRBJ2-7; D is possibly TRBD1 (5 bases). Trimming cost V 5 bases and J 6 bases, with 17 bases left between them. This CDR3 is built from 14 residues. The germline V gene encodes CDR1 MNHEY and CDR2 SVGAGI. The CDR3 here is CASSPIGVGSEQYF. The CDR3 DNA follows: TGTGCCAGCAGTCCGATAGGGGTGGGTTCCGAGCAGTACTTC.

This clone was detected ten times or more. The chain uses TRBV7-9 and TRBJ2-7, with 9 bases matching TRBD1. The CDR3 length is 14 residues. Looked up from germline, CDR1 is SEHNR and CDR2 is FQNEAQ (reference sequence). Germline trimming cut 5 bases from V and 1 base from J; bases unmatched to any gene: 3. DNA of the CDR3: TGTGCCAGCAGCCCCGGGACAGGGTCCTACGAGCAGTACTTC. Protein: CASSPGTGSYEQYF.

This clone was counted only a few times. The genes are TRBV6-2 or TRBV6-3 and TRBJ1-5; D is perhaps TRBD1 (6 bases). The V end was cut by 0 bases, the J end by 6 bases, with 15 bases between. Germline CDR1 reads MNHEY; CDR2 reads SVGEGT. This CDR3 has 16 amino acids. DNA for the CDR3: TGTGCCAGCAGTTACTCGCTCGTGGGGGCGGTTCAGCCCCAGCATTTT. It specifies CASSYSLVGAVQPQHF.

This chain links TRBV29-1 with TRBJ2-5; TRBD2 agrees at 9 bases. CDR3 size: 13 residues. V shed 6 bases, J shed 5 bases, and the junction held 7 bases outside the gene matches. CDR1 and CDR2 (germline): SQVTM, ANQGSEA. The CDR3 DNA reads as TGCAGCGTGGCGCGGGGGGGCCGCGAGACCCAGTACTTC. Translated, it gives CSVARGGRETQYF.

This clone was detected a few times. V usage is TRBV18 and J usage is TRBJ1-3; D gene unclear. The CDR3 length is 15 residues. The germline V gene encodes CDR1 KGHSH and CDR2 LQKENI. Trimming took off 3 bases at V and 0 bases at J, with 9 bases between the two ends. The CDR3: CASSPRFLSGNTIYF. CDR3 bases: TGTGCCAGCTCACCGAGGTTCCTCTCTGGAAACACCATATATTTT.

The J gene is TRBJ1-2, the V gene TRBV6-5, with D tentatively TRBD1 (5 bases). The CDR3 length is 14 residues. Trimming took 6 bases from V and 4 from J, leaving 15 bases between them. The germline V gene has CDR1 MNHEY and CDR2 SVGAGI. DNA of the CDR3: TGTGCCAGCAGCGTTGGGACTTTTGGCTATGGCTACACCTTC. Protein: CASSVGTFGYGYTF.